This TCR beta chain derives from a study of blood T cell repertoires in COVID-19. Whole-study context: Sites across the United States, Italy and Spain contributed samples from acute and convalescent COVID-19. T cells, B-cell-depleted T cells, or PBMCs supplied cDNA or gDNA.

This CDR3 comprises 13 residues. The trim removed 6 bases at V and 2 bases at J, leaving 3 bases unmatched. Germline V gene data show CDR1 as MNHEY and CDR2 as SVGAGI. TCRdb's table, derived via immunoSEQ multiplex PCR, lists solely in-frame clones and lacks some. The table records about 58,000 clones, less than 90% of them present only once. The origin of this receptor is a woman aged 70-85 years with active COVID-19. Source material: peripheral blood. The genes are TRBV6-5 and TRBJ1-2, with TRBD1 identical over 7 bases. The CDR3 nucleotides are TGTGCCAGCAGCCAACAGGGGAACTATGGCTACACCTTC. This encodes CASSQQGNYGYTF.